This record concerns one TCR beta chain sequence. TCR alpha and beta CDR3 regions were amplified from RNA using iRepertoire nested multiplex PCR. MiXCR was run by TCRdb on the multiplex PCR reads, yielding one entry per CDR3 protein. This repertoire shows a few hundred thousand distinct CDR3 sequences, 41% found once; its top ten account for around 12%. Deletions cut 5 bases from V and 0 bases from J, with 14 bases between. The germline V gene has CDR1 SEHNR and CDR2 FQNEAQ (reference sequence). CDR3 length: 16 amino acids. This entry comes from a study of glioma-infiltrating T cells. Sequencing was performed on glioma tissue, nonneoplastic brain tissue, or PBMCs (not recorded which). This receptor was obtained from a human donor with low-grade glioma or glioblastoma, undergoing nonglioma brain surgery, or in good health (not recorded which). This rearrangement joins TRBV7-9 to TRBJ2-1; tentatively, D is TRBD2 (6 bases). The CDR3 sequence is CASSLTGAGSYNEQFF. In nucleotides, the CDR3 is TGTGCCAGCAGCCTAACTGGAGCGGGCTCCTACAATGAGCAGTTCTTC.